A single sample gave rise to the 16 T cell receptor beta chains below, sequenced in a study of cytomegalovirus exposure and HLA in healthy donors. Amplification used 60 Vbeta primers and 13 Jbeta primers. TCRdb's copy holds only in-frame clones and misses some; the assay was immunoSEQ multiplex PCR. Of roughly 130,000 clones listed, roughly 80% are singletons. The sequenced material came from PBMCs. Every receptor here comes from a male donor in good health and CMV-seronegative.

The CDR3 protein is CASSILDRNQPQHF. DNA of the CDR3: TGTGCCAGTAGTATCCTCGACAGAAATCAGCCCCAGCATTTT. This rearrangement joins TRBV19 to TRBJ1-5, with D tentatively TRBD1 (5 bases). The CDR3 totals 14 residues. The V and J ends lost 3 bases and 4 bases respectively, with 10 bases between them. Per the germline V gene, CDR1 is LNHDA and CDR2 is SQIVND (reference sequence).

CDR3 in DNA: TGCGCCAGCGCCCCCGGAGGGAGGATTTCTGGCTACACCTTC. Amino acids: CASAPGGRISGYTF. This chain uses TRBV5-1 with TRBJ1-2; D is undetermined. The V end lost 7 bases, the J end lost 7 bases, and 20 bases lay between the germline ends. The CDR3 runs to 14 residues. Germline V gives CDR1 SGHRS, CDR2 YFSETQ.

This clone was seen a few times. J is TRBJ1-3 and V is TRBV2; 9 bases line up with TRBD1. V was clipped by 4 bases and J by 5 bases; unmatched bases: 9. Germline V lookup: CDR1 SNHLY, CDR2 FYNNEI. The CDR3 sequence is 16 residues long. The CDR3 bases are TGTGCCAGCAGTGCCTTCTCGGACAGGGGTAGAAACACCATATATTTT. Translated: CASSAFSDRGRNTIYF.

This chain uses TRBV5-4 with TRBJ2-1; TRBD2 agrees at 10 bases. Germline trimming cut 0 bases from V and 8 bases from J; bases unmatched to any gene: 14. The CDR3 loop spans 18 amino acids. CDR1 is SGHNT, CDR2 YYREEE, per germline (reference sequence). The CDR3 DNA follows: TGTGCCAGCAGCTTGGCCATGCCCCAGCGGGGGGGCATAGATGAGCAGTTCTTC. As protein: CASSLAMPQRGGIDEQFF.

This chain connects TRBV5-1 to TRBJ1-1; D unresolved. V gave up 3 bases and J gave up 2 bases, with 11 bases separating them. The CDR3 consists of 14 residues. In germline, CDR1 is SGHRS, CDR2 YFSETQ. The CDR3, as DNA: TGCGCCAGCAGCTCAGTGGGGAGAAACACTGAAGCTTTCTTT. Translated, it gives CASSSVGRNTEAFF.

This chain joins TRBV19 and TRBJ2-3, with D tentatively TRBD1 (5 bases). The CDR3 has 11 residues. Germline V gene lookup returns CDR1 LNHDA and CDR2 SQIVND (reference sequence). Between the trimmed V and J ends, which lost 9 bases and 5 bases, there was a span of 9 bases. CDR3: CASLTGDTQYF. DNA of the CDR3: TGTGCCAGCCTAACAGGAGATACGCAGTATTTT.

This chain uses TRBV6-6 with TRBJ2-5; TRBD1 agrees at 9 bases. The better agreement between TRBJ2-7 and the DNA end casts doubt on the J call. The length of the CDR3 is 14 residues. Looked up from germline, CDR1 is MNHNY and CDR2 is SVGAGI (reference sequence). CDR3 in DNA: TGTGCCAGCAGAATTAGGACAGGGGTTTACGAGCAGTACTTC. Its protein product is CASRIRTGVYEQYF.

The chain has TRBV7-8 and TRBJ1-2; D not resolved. There are 12 residues in the CDR3. The germline V gene has CDR1 SGHVS and CDR2 FQNEAQ. The V end lost 0 bases, the J end lost 6 bases, and 5 bases lay between the germline ends. The CDR3 loop is CASSLARDGYTF. The DNA of the CDR3 is TGTGCCAGCAGCTTAGCCCGGGATGGCTACACCTTC.

CDR3 protein: CASSVAGGTYEQYF. CDR3 DNA: TGTGCCAGCAGCGTAGCAGGTGGTACTTACGAGCAGTACTTC. The rearrangement joins TRBV9 to TRBJ2-7; D uncertain. CDR3 length: 14 residues. V shed 0 bases and J shed 4 bases, with 11 bases lying between them. Germline lookup yields CDR1 SGDLS and CDR2 YYNGEE.

The rearrangement uses TRBV21-1 and TRBJ1-1; TRBD1, the D gene given by the table, was not confirmed from the DNA. TRBV21-1 is listed as a pseudogene. This CDR3 has 19 amino acids. Written as DNA, the CDR3 is TGTGCCAGCAGCCGTACCCTGTCCGGGCCACAGGGTTCGGCCACTGAAGCTTTCTTT. It encodes CASSRTLSGPQGSATEAFF.

In its sample, this clone was seen once. The chain carries TRBV9 and TRBJ2-1, with no clear D. Between the trimmed V and J ends, which lost 2 bases and 7 bases, there was a span of 7 bases. The CDR3 is 12 residues long. Germline CDR1 is SGDLS and CDR2 is YYNGEE. The CDR3 loop is CASSVTWNEQFF. For the CDR3, the DNA is TGTGCCAGCAGCGTGACTTGGAATGAGCAGTTCTTC.

This clone appeared a few times. This specimen includes other DNA sequences encoding the same CDR3. The chain is built from TRBV4-2 and TRBJ2-6; D may be TRBD1 (5 bases). Germline V gene sequence: CDR1 LGHNA, CDR2 YNFKEQ. This CDR3 has 15 amino acids. V shed 1 base and J shed 1 base, with 5 bases lying between them. This chain's CDR3 is CASSQAGSGANVLTF. The CDR3 bases are TGTGCCAGCAGCCAAGCAGGGTCTGGGGCCAACGTCCTGACTTTC.

This clone was observed once. The chain carries TRBV30 and TRBJ1-1; D gene unclear. The V gene lost 0 bases and the J gene lost 0 bases, with 5 bases spanning the gap. This CDR3 spans 13 amino acids. From germline, CDR1 is GTSNPN and CDR2 SVGIG (reference sequence). The CDR3 spells CAWSVEVNTEAFF. The CDR3 bases are TGTGCCTGGAGTGTAGAGGTGAACACTGAAGCTTTCTTT.

The rearrangement uses TRBV29-1 and TRBJ1-1; D is uncertain. V lost 4 bases and J lost 1, with 7 bases in between. CDR1 SQVTM and CDR2 ANQGSEA come from the germline V gene. The CDR3 has 12 amino acids. The CDR3 loop reads CSVVRSNTEAFF. The CDR3 DNA follows: TGCAGCGTTGTTCGTTCGAACACTGAAGCTTTCTTT.

This chain's CDR3 is CASRLGAGADTQYF. In DNA, the CDR3 is TGTGCCAGCAGACTCGGGGCAGGGGCAGATACGCAGTATTTT. V gene TRBV6-5 combines with J gene TRBJ2-3; possible D gene TRBD1, 6 bases. The CDR3 consists of 14 residues. V was pared by 6 bases and J by 4 bases, with 14 bases between. Germline CDR1 reads MNHEY; CDR2 reads SVGAGI.

The chain has TRBV9 and TRBJ2-1, with D possibly matching TRBD1 (6 bases). CDR3 length: 14 amino acids. Germline CDR1 SGDLS, CDR2 YYNGEE. With 3 bases removed from V and 7 bases from J, the gap between germline ends came to 14 bases. This chain's CDR3 is CASSAPHRENEQFF. The CDR3 DNA follows: TGTGCCAGCAGCGCACCACACAGGGAAAATGAGCAGTTCTTC.